The T cell receptor (beta chain) described here comes from a study of TIL therapy for anti-PD-1-resistant metastatic lung cancer. Study conclusions and caveats: Many TIL product clones were absent from baseline tumor, suggesting clonal contraction.

On this clone: The antigen is undetermined.

Germline CDR1 and CDR2: LNHNV and YYDKDF (reference sequence). V was cut by 6 bases and J by 4 bases, with 18 bases left in between. The CDR3 spans 15 residues. The immunoSEQ assay was v3. Sequencing depth was 1.9 million or so read pairs for survey level, about 5-6 million for deep. Assay: immunoSEQ multiplex PCR; the TCRdb copy retains only in-frame clones and omits some. Of about 25,000 clones in the sample, 72% were seen once. The time point: pre-treatment sample, taken before nivolumab and TIL therapy. Tumor tissue came from excised metastases, mostly pleural nodules or supraclavicular lymph nodes. Patients were adults with stage 4 NSCLC.

Here the sequenced sample was tumor tissue, taken at baseline. V gene TRBV15 combines with J gene TRBJ2-5, with TRBD2 as a possible D gene (5 bases). The sequence derives from a person between 25 and 80 years old with non-small cell lung cancer. CDR3 nucleotides: TGTGCCACCAGTAACCCTACGGGATTATTAGAGACCCAGTACTTC. Its translation: CATSNPTGLLETQYF.